This T cell receptor beta chain came from a study of blood T cell repertoires in COVID-19. The wider study: Sites in the United States, Italy and Spain provided acute and convalescent COVID-19 samples. Sources were T cells, B-cell-depleted T cells, or PBMCs; the material itself was cDNA or gDNA.

This clone has only one observation. Losses at the gene ends were 6 bases for V and 7 bases for J; bases not matched to a gene: 8. The CDR3 sequence is 13 residues long. In the source study's methods: Amplification from reference gene primers served as the basis for estimated nucleated cell counts. The method was immunoSEQ multiplex PCR; TCRdb's version includes in-frame clones alone and lacks a portion of them. Clonal size and the V and J genes are those of that table, whereas D and trimming came from the DNA. The sample carries about 160,000 clones, roughly 71% recorded once. Sequencing was performed on peripheral blood. This sequence was found in a woman of 80 years or more with acute or convalescent COVID-19. The rearrangement links TRBV12-3 or TRBV12-4 to TRBJ1-1; 7 bases fit TRBD1. CDR3 coding DNA: TGTGCCAGCAGGAGGGAAGGGACAGATGAAGCTTTCTTT. Translated: CASRREGTDEAFF.